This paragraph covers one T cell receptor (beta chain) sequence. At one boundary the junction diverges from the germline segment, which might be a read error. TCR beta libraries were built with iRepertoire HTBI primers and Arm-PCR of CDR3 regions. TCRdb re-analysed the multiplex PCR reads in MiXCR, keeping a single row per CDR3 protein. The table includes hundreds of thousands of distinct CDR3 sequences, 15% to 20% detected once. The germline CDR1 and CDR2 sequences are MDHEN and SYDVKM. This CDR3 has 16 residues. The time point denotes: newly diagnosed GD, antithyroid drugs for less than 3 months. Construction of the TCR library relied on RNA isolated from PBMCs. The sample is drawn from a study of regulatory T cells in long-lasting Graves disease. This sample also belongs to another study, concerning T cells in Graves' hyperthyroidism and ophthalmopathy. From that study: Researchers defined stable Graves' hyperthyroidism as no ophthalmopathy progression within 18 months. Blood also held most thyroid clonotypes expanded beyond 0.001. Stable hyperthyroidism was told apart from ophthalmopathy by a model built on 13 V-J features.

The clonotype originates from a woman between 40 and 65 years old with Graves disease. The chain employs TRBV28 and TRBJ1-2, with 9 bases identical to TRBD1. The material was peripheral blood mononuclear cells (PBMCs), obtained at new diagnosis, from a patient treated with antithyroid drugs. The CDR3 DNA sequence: TGTGTCAGCAGTTACCCGACAGGGGGAAAGGGATATGGCTACACCTTC. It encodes CVSSYPTGGKGYGYTF.